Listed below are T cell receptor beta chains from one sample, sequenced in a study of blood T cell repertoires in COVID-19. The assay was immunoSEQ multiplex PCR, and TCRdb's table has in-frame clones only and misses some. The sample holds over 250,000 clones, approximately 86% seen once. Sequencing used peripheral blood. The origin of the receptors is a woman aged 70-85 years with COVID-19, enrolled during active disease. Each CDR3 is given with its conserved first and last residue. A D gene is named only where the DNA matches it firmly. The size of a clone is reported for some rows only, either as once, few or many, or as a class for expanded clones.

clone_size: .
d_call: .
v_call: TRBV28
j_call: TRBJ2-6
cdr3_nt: TGTGCCAGCAGTTTCGTTTCTGGGGCCAACGTCCTGACTTTC
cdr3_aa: CASSFVSGANVLTF

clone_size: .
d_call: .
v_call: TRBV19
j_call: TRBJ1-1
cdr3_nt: TGTGCCAGTAGTGCCGACAGAGTGAACACTGAAGCTTTCTTT
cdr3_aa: CASSADRVNTEAFF

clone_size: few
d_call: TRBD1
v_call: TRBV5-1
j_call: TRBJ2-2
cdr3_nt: TGCGCCAGCAGCAGTCCCGGGACAGGGGCGCGGACCGGGGAGCTGTTTTTT
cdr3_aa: CASSSPGTGARTGELFF

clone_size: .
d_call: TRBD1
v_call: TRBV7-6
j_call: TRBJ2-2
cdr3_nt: TGTGCCAGCAGCTTGGGGACAGGGATCGCCGGGGAGCTGTTTTTT
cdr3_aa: CASSLGTGIAGELFF

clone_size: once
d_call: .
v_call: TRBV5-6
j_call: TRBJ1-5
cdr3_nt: TGTGCCAGCAGCTTGGCCGGCACAGCTAGCAATCAGCCCCAGCATTTT
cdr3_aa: CASSLAGTASNQPQHF

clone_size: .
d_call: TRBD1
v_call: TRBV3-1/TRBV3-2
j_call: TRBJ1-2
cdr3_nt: TGTGCCAGCAGCCAAGAGCTCCCCACAGGGGGCAGAGGCTACACCTTC
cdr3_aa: CASSQELPTGGRGYTF

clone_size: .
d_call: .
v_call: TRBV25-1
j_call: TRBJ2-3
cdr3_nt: TGTGCCAGCAGTACAGCGGACGGTAGCACAGATACGCAGTATTTT
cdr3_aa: CASSTADGSTDTQYF

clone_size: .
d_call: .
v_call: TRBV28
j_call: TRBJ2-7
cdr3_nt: TGTGCCTCCGGGAGCTCCTACGAGCAGTACTTC
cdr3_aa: CASGSSYEQYF

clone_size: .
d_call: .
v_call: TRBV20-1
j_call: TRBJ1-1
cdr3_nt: TGCAGTGCTAGAGGAGGGGAAGCTTTCTTT
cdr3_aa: CSARGGEAFF

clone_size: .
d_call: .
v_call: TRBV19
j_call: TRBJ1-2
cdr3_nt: TGTGCCGGCGTTGCGCCCTCGGGTGGCTACACCTTC
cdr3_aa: CAGVAPSGGYTF

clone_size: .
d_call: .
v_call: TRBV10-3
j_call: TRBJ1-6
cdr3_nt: TGTGCCATCAGATTGGGAGGGATTAATTCACCCCTCCACTTT
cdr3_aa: CAIRLGGINSPLHF

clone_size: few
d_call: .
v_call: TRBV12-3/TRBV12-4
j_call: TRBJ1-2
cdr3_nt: TGTGCCAGCAGTTTACCAGGGGACCATGGCTACACCTTC
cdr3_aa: CASSLPGDHGYTF

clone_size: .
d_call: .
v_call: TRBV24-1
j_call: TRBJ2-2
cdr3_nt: TGTGCCACCAGTGTGAGGCCCACCGGGGAGCTGTTTTTT
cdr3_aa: CATSVRPTGELFF

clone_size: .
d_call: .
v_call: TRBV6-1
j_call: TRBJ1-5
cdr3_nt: TGTGCCAGCAGTGATTTCAGTAGGGGCGGCAATCAGCCCCAGCATTTT
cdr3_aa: CASSDFSRGGNQPQHF

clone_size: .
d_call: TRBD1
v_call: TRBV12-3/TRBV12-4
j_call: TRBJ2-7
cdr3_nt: TGTGCCAGCAGTACACGACAGGGGCACGAGCAGTACTTC
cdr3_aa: CASSTRQGHEQYF

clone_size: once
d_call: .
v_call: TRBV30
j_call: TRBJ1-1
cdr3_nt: TGTGCCTGGAGCCCTAACTTGTCGGGAAAAACTGAAGCTTTCTTT
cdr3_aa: CAWSPNLSGKTEAFF

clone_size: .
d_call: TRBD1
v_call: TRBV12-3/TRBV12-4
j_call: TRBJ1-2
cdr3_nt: TGTGCCAGCAGTTTGGGACAGGGTTATGGCTACACCTTC
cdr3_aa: CASSLGQGYGYTF

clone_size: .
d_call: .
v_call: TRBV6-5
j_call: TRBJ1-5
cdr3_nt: TGTGCCAGCAGTTACAATAGAAATCAGCCCCAGCATTTT
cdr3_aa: CASSYNRNQPQHF

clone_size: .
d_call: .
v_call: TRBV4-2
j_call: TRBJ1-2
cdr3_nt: TGTGCCAGCAGCCAAGAAGGAGGGACGGGAGAGGGCTACACCTTC
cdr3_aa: CASSQEGGTGEGYTF

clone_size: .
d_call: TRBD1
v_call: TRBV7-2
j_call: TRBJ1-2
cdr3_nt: TGTGCCAGCAGCTCATGGCAGGGGGCATATGGCTACACCTTC
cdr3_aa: CASSSWQGAYGYTF

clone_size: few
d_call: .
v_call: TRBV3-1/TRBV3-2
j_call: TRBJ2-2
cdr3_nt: TGTGCCAGCAGCCAGCAGGGCGGGCTGTTTTTT
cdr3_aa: CASSQQGGLFF

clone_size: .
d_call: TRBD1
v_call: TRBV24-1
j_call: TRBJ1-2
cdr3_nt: TGTGCCACCAGTGATAGGAGACAGGGGAACCTGTATGGCTACACCTTC
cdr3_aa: CATSDRRQGNLYGYTF

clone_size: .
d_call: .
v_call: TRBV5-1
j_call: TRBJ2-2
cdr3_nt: TGCGCCAGCAGCCCGGGACAAGCAACCGGGGAGCTGTTTTTT
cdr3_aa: CASSPGQATGELFF

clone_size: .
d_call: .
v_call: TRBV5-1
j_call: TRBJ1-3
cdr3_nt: TGCGCCAGCAGCTTTCAGGGGTCGGCTGGAAACACCATATATTTT
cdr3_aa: CASSFQGSAGNTIYF

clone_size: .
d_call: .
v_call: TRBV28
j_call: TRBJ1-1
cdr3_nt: TGTGCCAGCAGTTCCGAGGGCTGGGGCACTGAAGCTTTCTTT
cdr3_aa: CASSSEGWGTEAFF

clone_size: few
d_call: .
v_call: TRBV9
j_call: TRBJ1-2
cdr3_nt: TGTGCCAGCAGCTCAGCGGCCATTGGCTACACCTTC
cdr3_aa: CASSSAAIGYTF

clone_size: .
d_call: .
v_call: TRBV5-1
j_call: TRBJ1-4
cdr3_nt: TGCGCCAGCAGCAAGGGGTCAACTAATGAAAAACTGTTTTTT
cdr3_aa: CASSKGSTNEKLFF

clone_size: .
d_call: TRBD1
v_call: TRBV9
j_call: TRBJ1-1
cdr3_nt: TGTGCCAGCAGCGTACGACAGGGGGACGCTGAAGCTTTCTTT
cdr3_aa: CASSVRQGDAEAFF

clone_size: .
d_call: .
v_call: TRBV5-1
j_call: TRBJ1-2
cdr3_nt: TGCGCCAGCAGCTCGACAGGACCCCGATCTAACTATGGCTACACCTTC
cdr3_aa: CASSSTGPRSNYGYTF

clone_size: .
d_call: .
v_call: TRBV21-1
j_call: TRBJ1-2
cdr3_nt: TGTGCCACCGGAGGGACGACGAGTCGGCGAGTTTATGGCTACACCTTC
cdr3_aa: CATGGTTSRRVYGYTF

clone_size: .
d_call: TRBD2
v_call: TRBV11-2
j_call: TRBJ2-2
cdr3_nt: TGTGCCAGCAGCCACCCGACTAGCGGGGGATCGGCCGGGGAGCTGTTTTTT
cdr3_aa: CASSHPTSGGSAGELFF

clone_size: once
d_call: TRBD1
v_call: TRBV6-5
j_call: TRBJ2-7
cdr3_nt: TGTGCCAGCAGTCGACAGGGCTACTACGAGCAGTACTTC
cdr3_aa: CASSRQGYYEQYF

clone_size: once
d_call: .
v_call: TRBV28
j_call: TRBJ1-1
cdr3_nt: TGTGCCAGCAGGAACATGAACACTGAAGCTTTCTTT
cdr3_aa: CASRNMNTEAFF

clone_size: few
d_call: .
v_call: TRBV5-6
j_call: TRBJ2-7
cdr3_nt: TGTGCCAGCAGCTTAAGGGGGGGCGGAGCCTCCTACGAGCAGTACTTC
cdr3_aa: CASSLRGGGASYEQYF

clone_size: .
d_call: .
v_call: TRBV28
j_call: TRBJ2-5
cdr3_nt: TGTGCCAGCAGCCGATCCGACTGGTTTCAAGAGACCCAGTACTTC
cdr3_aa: CASSRSDWFQETQYF

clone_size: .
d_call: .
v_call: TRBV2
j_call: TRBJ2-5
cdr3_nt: TGTGCCAGCGAGGACAGTAGTGAAGAGACCCAGTACTTC
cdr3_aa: CASEDSSEETQYF